The table lists the clone carrying this T cell receptor (beta chain) with a count of one. The antigen is undetermined. Trimming shortened V by 4 bases and J by 8 bases, and 24 bases separated the two germline ends. Germline CDR1 reads WNHNN; CDR2 reads SYGVQD (reference sequence). The CDR3 loop spans 17 amino acids. This record comes from a study of T cell responses to AZD1222 COVID-19 vaccine. Study-wide points: Baseline seropositivity characterized only 5 to 7 AZD1222 recipients. Spike-wide vaccine-associated CD4 TCRs dominated at 160-218 and 743-854.

Assay: immunoSEQ multiplex PCR; the TCRdb copy retains only in-frame clones and omits some. The sample yields more than 100,000 clones, approximately 94% seen once. This receptor was identified in an adult who received the AZD1222 COVID-19 vaccine. Specimen: peripheral blood, collected 28 days after the second AZD1222 dose. The chain recombines TRBV10-1 with TRBJ1-5; the D is unclear. The CDR3 spells CASSVRLVPLFDEPQHF. The CDR3 DNA sequence: TGCGCCAGCAGTGTAAGGTTGGTGCCCCTTTTTGATGAGCCCCAGCATTTT.